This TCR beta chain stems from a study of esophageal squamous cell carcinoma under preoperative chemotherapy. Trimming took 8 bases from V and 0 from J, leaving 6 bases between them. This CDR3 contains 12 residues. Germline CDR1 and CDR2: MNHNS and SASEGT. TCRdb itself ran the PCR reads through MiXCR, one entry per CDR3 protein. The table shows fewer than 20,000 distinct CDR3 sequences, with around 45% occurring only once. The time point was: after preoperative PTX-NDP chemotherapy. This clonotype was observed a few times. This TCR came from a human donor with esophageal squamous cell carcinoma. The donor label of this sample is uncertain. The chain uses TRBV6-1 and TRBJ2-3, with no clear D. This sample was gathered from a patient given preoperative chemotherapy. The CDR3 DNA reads TGTGCCAGCGCAGCTAGCACAGATACGCAGTATTTT. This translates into CASAASTDTQYF.